The T cell receptor beta chain described here comes from a study of T-cell reconstitution after alpha-beta-depleted transplantation in children. Concerning this clonotype: Its specificity is not known.

Study-wide points: It was reported that alpha-beta T cells came from several hundred expanded graft clones (about two months after transplant). Once a year had passed after transplant, T-cell counts and diversity came mostly from newly produced T cells. Where some patients showed high TCRbeta diversity at day 60, it came from recipient T cells and thymic progenitors that had survived.

A library of TCRbeta sequences, prepared with unique molecular identifiers, was generated. TCRdb analysed the PCR reads with MiXCR anew, one entry per CDR3 protein. The data show hundreds of thousands of distinct CDR3 sequences, with 10% to 15% seen just once and about 2% held by the top ten. This specimen consisted of PBMCs, mostly from graft donor cells, obtained 360 days after TCRalphabeta/CD19-depleted stem cell transplant. The receptor was derived from a male patient younger than 18 who had a stem cell transplant for acute myeloid leukemia, so the T cells may come from the graft donor.

The chain's CDR3 is CASSIVRGTGELFF. The CDR3 region has the DNA TGTGCCAGTAGTATAGTTAGAGGTACCGGGGAGCTGTTTTTT. V usage is TRBV19 and J usage is TRBJ2-2; D unclear. Germline V gene sequence: CDR1 LNHDA, CDR2 SQIVND (reference sequence). Deletions cut 1 base from V and 5 bases from J, with 8 bases between. The CDR3 length is 14 residues.